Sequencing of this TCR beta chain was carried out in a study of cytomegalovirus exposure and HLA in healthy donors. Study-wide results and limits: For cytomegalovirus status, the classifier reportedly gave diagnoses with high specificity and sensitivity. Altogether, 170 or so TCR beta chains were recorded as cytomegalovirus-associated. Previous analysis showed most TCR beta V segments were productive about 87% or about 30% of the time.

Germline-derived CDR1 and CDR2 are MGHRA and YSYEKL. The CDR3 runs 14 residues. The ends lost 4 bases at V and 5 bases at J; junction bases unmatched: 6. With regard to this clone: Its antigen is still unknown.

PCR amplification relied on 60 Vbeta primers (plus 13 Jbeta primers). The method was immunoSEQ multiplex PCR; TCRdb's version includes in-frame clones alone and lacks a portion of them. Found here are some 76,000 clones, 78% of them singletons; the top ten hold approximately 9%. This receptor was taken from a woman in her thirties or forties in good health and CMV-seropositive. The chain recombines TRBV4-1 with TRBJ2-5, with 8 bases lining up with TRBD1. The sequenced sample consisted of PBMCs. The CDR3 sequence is CASSRNRGLETQYF. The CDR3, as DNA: TGCGCCAGCAGCCGGAACAGGGGGTTGGAGACCCAGTACTTC.